This T cell receptor beta chain was profiled in a study of blood T cell repertoires in COVID-19 (dated by TCRdb to the early 2020s). Regarding the research as a whole: Samples covering the acute and convalescent phases of COVID-19 were provided by collaborators in the United States, Italy and Spain. The material from the prospective study consisted of cDNA or gDNA derived from T cells, B-cell-depleted T cells, or PBMCs. The dataset comprised deeply sampled blood TCRbeta repertoires from subjects exposed to, actively infected with, or recovered from COVID-19. The repertoires were made available in a free public database intended to serve as a resource for research on the immune response to SARS-CoV-2. Samples were obtained from the ongoing ImmuneRACE study (first 160 participants) and from 1,254 subjects provided by 6 global collaborators. A de-identified subject ID, COVID-19 status, age in years and sex were almost always included in the sample metadata. Where available, HLA class I and class II types were taken from metadata supplied by the sample provider and were not determined by assay-based typing.

Overall results and qualifications from the work: The quantity of clinical and demographic metadata differed by source and by participant and was supplied without curation.

Trimming removed 4 bases from V and 6 bases from J, leaving 13 bases between the germline ends. The cysteine opens and the phenylalanine closes a CDR3 of 14 amino acids. Here the CDR3 DNA is all that survives: 42 bases in frame from base 1. The germline V gene gives CDR1 as MGHRA and CDR2 as YSYEKL. Notes on this clone: The antigen it recognizes is unknown. Base-call qualities are not available, and no considerably larger clone is one nucleotide away.

TCRbeta CDR3 regions were amplified from genomic DNA using the immunoSEQ Assay, a bias-controlled multiplex PCR. In the paper's pipeline: Within the assay, amplification of reference gene primers was used to estimate how many nucleated cells each sample contained. To quantify the absolute abundance of each unique TCRbeta CDR3 rearrangement, sequence reads were collapsed and filtered. For each sample, productive Simpson clonality was calculated as the square root of Simpson's diversity index over productive rearrangements. In its TCRdb copy, this immuneACCESS table keeps in-frame sequences only and misses some clones. Where compared with another copy, unresolved V genes explain less than half of these, and the others have no known cause. Clone size and V and J calls were adopted from that table, with D and trimming inferred from the DNA. The sample yields roughly 330,000 clones; more than 80% were counted once. The ten biggest clones cover approximately 6.5% of the sample.

A second Seattle source provided samples from volunteer blood donors who had recovered from COVID-19. Each collaborating institution followed its own protocols to collect whole blood in K2EDTA tubes. For TCRbeta analysis, collaborator samples were shipped as frozen whole blood, as isolated PBMCs, or as DNA extracted from either sample type. This sequence was found in a man between 18 and 29 years old who had recovered from COVID-19. Sequencing used peripheral blood. Recombination joined TRBV4-1 with TRBJ1-5, with no confidently assigned D gene. The nucleotides read TGCGCCAGCAGCCCCGAGAGAGAGGTTCAGCCCCAGCATTTT. Its amino acids are CASSPEREVQPQHF.